This TCR beta chain was recorded in a study of T cell responses to AZD1222 COVID-19 vaccine. The study, taken as a whole, reports: Only 6 or 7 people who got AZD1222 tested seropositive at baseline. Donors were chiefly white British, with a greater number of females, and clonal diversity was perhaps underestimated. Distributed over spike, vaccine-associated CD4 TCRs predominated at 160-218 and 743-854. Unmutated variant regions are reportedly targeted by nearly half of spike-specific TCRs.

As for this clone: Its antigen is undetermined.

Profiling relied on immunoSEQ multiplex PCR, and the TCRdb table lists in-frame clones only, not all of them. The table has 130,000 or so clones, 90% seen once. V was cut by 0 bases and J by 0 bases, with 9 bases left in between. The CDR3 is made up of 15 amino acids. The germline CDR1 and CDR2 sequences are SGHDT and YYEEEE. This receptor was obtained from an adult in good health. The sequencing used peripheral blood, collected on day 0 of AZD1222 vaccination. The chain joins TRBV5-6 to TRBJ1-1; maybe TRBD1 (5 bases). CDR3 sequence: CASSLVGEVNTEAFF. CDR3 nucleotide sequence: TGTGCCAGCAGCTTGGTGGGGGAAGTGAACACTGAAGCTTTCTTT.